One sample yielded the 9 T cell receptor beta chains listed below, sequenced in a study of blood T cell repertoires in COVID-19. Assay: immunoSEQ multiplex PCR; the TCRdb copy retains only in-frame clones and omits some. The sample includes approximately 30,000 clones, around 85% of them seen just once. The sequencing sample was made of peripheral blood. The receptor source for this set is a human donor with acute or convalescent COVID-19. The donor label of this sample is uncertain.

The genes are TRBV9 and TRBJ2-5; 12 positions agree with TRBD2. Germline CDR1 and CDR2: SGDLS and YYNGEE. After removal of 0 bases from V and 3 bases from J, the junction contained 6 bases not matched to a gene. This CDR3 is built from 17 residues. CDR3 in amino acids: CASSVGASGGAKETQYF. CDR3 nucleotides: TGTGCCAGCAGCGTAGGGGCTAGCGGGGGGGCCAAAGAGACCCAGTACTTC. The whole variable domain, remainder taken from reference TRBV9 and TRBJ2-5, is DSGVTQTPKHLITATGQRVTLRCSPRSGDLSVYWYQQSLDQGLQFLIQYYNGEERAKGNILERFSAQQFPDLHSELNLSSLELGDSALYFCASSVGASGGAKETQYFGPGTRLLVL.

CDR3 amino acids: CASSYTGASTDTQYF. The CDR3 DNA reads TGTGCCAGCAGTTACACAGGGGCTAGCACAGATACGCAGTATTTT. The chain couples TRBV6-5 to TRBJ2-3, with 7 bases fitting TRBD1. CDR3 length: 15 residues. With 2 bases clipped from V and 0 bases from J, the junction kept 2 bases outside the gene matches. Looked up from germline, CDR1 is MNHEY and CDR2 is SVGAGI.

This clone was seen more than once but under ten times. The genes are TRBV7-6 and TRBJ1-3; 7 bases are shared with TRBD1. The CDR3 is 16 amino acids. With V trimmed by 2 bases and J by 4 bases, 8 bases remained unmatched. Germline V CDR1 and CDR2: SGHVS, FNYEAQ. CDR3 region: CASSLLPTGVGNTIYF. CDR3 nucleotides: TGTGCCAGCAGCTTACTTCCCACAGGGGTAGGAAACACCATATATTTT.

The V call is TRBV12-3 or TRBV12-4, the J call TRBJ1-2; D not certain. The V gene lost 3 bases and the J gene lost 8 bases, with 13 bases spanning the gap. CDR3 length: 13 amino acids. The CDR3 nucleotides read TGTGCCAGCAGTTTTTATCGGGTGGAAGGCTACACCTTC. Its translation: CASSFYRVEGYTF.

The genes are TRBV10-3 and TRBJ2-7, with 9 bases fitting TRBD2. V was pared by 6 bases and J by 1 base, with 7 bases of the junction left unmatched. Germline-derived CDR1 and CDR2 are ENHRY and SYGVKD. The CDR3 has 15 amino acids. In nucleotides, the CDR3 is TGTGCCATCAGGGTTACTAGCGGGTCGTCCTACGAGCAGTACTTC. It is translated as CAIRVTSGSSYEQYF.

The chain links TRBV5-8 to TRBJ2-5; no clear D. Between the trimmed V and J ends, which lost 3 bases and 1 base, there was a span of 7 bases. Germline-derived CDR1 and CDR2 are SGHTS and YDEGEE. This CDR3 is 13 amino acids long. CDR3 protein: CASSSRLQETQYF. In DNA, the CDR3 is TGTGCCAGCAGCTCCAGACTCCAAGAGACCCAGTACTTC.

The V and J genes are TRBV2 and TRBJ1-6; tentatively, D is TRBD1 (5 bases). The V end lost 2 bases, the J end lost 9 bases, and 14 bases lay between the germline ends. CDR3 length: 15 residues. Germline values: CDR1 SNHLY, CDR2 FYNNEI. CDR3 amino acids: CASSELDPGGSPLHF. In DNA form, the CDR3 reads TGTGCCAGCAGTGAATTAGACCCCGGGGGTTCACCCCTCCACTTT. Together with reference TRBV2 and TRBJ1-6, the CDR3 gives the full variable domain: EPEVTQTPSHQVTQMGQEVILRCVPISNHLYFYWYRQILGQKVEFLVSFYNNEISEKSEIFDDQFSVERPDGSNFTLKIRSTKLEDSAMYFCASSELDPGGSPLHFGNGTRLTVT.

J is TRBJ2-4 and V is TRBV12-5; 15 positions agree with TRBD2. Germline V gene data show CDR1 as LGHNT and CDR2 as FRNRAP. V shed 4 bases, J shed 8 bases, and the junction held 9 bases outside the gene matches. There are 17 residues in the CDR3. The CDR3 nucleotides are TGTGCTAGTGGTTCCCTCAGGACTAGCGGGGGGGCCTACATTCAGTACTTC. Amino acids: CASGSLRTSGGAYIQYF.

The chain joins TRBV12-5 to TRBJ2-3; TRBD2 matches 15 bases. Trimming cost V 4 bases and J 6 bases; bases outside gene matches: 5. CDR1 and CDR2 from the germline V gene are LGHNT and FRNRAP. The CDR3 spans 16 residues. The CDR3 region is CASGSGLAGGLDTQYF. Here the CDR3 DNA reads TGTGCTAGTGGTTCGGGACTAGCGGGAGGTCTGGATACGCAGTATTTT.